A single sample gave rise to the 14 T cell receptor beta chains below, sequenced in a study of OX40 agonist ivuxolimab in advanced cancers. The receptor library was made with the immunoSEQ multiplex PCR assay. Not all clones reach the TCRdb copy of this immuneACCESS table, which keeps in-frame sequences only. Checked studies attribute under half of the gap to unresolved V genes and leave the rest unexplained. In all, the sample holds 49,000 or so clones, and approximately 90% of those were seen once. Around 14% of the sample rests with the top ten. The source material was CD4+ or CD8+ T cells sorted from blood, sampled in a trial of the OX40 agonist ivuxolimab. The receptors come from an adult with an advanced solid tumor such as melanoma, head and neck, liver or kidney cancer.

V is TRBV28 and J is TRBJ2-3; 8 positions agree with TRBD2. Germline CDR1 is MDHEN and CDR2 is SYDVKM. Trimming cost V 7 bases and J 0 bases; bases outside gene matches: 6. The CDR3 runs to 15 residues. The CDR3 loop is CASKSGGISTDTQYF. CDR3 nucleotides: TGTGCCAGCAAATCGGGGGGGATAAGCACAGATACGCAGTATTTT.

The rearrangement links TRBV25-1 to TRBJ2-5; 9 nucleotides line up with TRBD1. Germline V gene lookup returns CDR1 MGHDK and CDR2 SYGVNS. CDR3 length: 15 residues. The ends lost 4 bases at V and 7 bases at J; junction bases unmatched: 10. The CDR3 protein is CASSGGQGLTATQYF. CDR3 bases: TGTGCCAGCAGTGGAGGACAGGGGTTGACGGCGACCCAGTACTTC.

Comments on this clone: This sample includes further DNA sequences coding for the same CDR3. The CDR3 is CASSVGLAGSYEQYF. CDR3 sequence (DNA): TGTGCCAGCAGCGTGGGACTAGCGGGATCCTACGAGCAGTACTTC. The rearrangement joins TRBV9 to TRBJ2-7, with 13 bases matching TRBD2. J gave up 1 base and V 2 bases, and 0 bases lay outside the gene matches. Per the germline V gene, CDR1 is SGDLS and CDR2 is YYNGEE. This CDR3 comprises 15 residues.

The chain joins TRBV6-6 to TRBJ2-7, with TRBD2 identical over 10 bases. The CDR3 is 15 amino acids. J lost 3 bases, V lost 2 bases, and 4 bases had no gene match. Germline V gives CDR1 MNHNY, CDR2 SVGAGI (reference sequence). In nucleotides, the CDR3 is TGTGCCAGCAGTTACCGTCGGACTAGCGGCTACGAGCAGTACTTC. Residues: CASSYRRTSGYEQYF.

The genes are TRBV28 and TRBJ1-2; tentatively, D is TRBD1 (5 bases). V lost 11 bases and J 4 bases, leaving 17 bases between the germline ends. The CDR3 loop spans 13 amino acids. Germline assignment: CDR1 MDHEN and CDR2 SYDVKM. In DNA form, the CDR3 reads TGTGCCGTACAGACAGCTAACGCCTATGGCTACACCTTC. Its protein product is CAVQTANAYGYTF.

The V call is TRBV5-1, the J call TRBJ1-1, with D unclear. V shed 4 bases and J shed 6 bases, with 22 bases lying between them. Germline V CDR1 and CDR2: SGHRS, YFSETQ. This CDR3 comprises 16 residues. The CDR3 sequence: CASSAPLGSRLSEAFF. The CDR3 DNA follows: TGCGCCAGCAGCGCCCCGCTCGGGAGTAGGCTCTCTGAAGCTTTCTTT.

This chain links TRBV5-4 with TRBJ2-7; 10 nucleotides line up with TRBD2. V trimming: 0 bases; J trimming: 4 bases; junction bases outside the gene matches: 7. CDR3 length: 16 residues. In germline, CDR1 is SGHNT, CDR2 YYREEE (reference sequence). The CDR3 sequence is CASSLDPSGRLYEQYF. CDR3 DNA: TGTGCCAGCAGCTTGGATCCTAGCGGGAGACTTTACGAGCAGTACTTC.

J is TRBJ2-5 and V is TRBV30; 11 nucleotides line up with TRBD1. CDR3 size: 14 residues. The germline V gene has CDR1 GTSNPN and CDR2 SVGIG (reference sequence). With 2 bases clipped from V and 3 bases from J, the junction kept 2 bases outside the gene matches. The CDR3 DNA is TGTGCCTGGAGTCGGACAGGGGGCAAAGAGACCCAGTACTTC. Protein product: CAWSRTGGKETQYF.

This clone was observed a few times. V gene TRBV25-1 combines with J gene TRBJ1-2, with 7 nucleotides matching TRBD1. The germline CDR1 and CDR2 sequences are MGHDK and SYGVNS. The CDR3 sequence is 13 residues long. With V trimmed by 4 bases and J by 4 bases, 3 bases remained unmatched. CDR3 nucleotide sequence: TGTGCCAGCAGTGCGGGACAGATCTATGGCTACACCTTC. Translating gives CASSAGQIYGYTF.

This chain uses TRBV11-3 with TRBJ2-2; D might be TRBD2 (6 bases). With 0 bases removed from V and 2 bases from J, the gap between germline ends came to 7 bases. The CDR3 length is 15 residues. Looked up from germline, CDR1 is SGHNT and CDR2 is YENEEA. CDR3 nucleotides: TGTGCCAGCAGCTTAGAGGGGACTAACACCGGGGAGCTGTTTTTT. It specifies CASSLEGTNTGELFF. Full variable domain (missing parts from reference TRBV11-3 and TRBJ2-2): EAGVVQSPRYKIIEKKQPVAFWCNPISGHNTLYWYLQNLGQGPELLIRYENEEAVDDSQLPKDRFSAERLKGVDSTLKIQPAELGDSAVYLCASSLEGTNTGELFFGEGSRLTVL.

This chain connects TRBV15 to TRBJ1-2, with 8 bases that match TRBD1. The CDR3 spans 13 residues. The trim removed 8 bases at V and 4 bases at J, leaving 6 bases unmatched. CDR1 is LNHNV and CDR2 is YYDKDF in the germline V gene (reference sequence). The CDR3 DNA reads TGTGCCACCTCGGGTACAGGGGGCTATGGCTACACCTTC. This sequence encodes CATSGTGGYGYTF.

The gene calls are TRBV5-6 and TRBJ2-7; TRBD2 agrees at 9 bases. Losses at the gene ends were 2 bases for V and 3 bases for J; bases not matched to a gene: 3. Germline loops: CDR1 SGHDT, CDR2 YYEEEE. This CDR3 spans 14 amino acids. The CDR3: CASSLRSGGYEQYF. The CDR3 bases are TGTGCCAGCAGCTTACGTAGCGGGGGCTACGAGCAGTACTTC.

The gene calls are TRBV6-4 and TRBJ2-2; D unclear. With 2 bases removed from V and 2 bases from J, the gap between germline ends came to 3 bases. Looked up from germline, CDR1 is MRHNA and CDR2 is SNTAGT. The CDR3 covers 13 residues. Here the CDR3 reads CASSDKNTGELFF. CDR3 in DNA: TGTGCCAGCAGTGACAAAAACACCGGGGAGCTGTTTTTT.

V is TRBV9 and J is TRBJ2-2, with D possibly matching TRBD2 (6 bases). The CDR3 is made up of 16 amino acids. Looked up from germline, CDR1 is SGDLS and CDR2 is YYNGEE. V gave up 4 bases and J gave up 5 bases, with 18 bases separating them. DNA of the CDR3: TGTGCCAGCAGCATAAACCCGTCCGCGGGGACCGGGGAGCTGTTTTTT. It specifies CASSINPSAGTGELFF.